The 2 T cell receptor beta chains in this list originate from one sample, sequenced in a study of T cell responses to AZD1222 COVID-19 vaccine. Measured with immunoSEQ multiplex PCR; TCRdb has only the in-frame clones, and not every one. There are 78,000 or so clones in the sample; around 80% occur only once, and about 46% lies in the top ten. The sample in question was peripheral blood, obtained 28 days after the second AZD1222 dose. Receptors were obtained from an adult who received the AZD1222 COVID-19 vaccine.

The chain combines TRBV15 with TRBJ1-6, with D tentatively TRBD1 (5 bases). Trimming took off 1 base at V and 7 bases at J, with 14 bases between the two ends. This CDR3 region has 16 residues. Germline V gene lookup returns CDR1 LNHNV and CDR2 YYDKDF (reference sequence). The CDR3 region is CATSRVRDHRNSPLHF. CDR3 nucleotides: TGTGCCACCAGCAGAGTCCGGGACCACCGGAATTCACCCCTCCACTTT.

The rearrangement links TRBV6-1 to TRBJ1-1; D might be TRBD1 (6 bases). V was cut by 3 bases and J by 2 bases, with 13 bases left in between. CDR3 length: 15 residues. The germline CDR1 and CDR2 sequences are MNHNS and SASEGT. The CDR3 loop is CASSDTGRKNTEAFF. CDR3 sequence (DNA): TGTGCCAGCAGTGATACAGGGAGGAAAAACACTGAAGCTTTCTTT.